This T cell receptor (beta chain) was captured in a study of T-cell memory formation after mild COVID-19. TCRdb re-called the 5' RACE reads through MiXCR, storing one row per CDR3 protein. The profile shows around 250,000 distinct CDR3 sequences, around 16% of them singletons. This clonotype was picked up many times. Per the germline V gene, CDR1 is SGHRS and CDR2 is YFSETQ. There are 13 residues in the CDR3. V lost 4 bases and J 4 bases, leaving 9 bases between the germline ends. This sequence originates from a man younger than 35 who had mild COVID-19 (a few samples of this study predate the infection). Cell type and time point are not known. The rearrangement uses TRBV5-1 and TRBJ1-5; D not resolved. Specimen: PBMCs or a T cell subset sorted from them (not recorded which). CDR3 sequence reads: CASSPEGNQPQHF. DNA of the CDR3: TGCGCCAGCAGCCCCGAGGGAAATCAGCCCCAGCATTTT.